This entry concerns a single T cell receptor beta chain. The data were obtained in a study of beta chain features in type 1 diabetes. As for the study in general: Comparable age, gender and cell yields were observed in patients relative to healthy donors.

The germline CDR1 and CDR2 sequences are LNHDA and SQIVND (reference sequence). Trimming cost V 5 bases and J 3 bases; bases outside gene matches: 7. The CDR3 loop spans 15 amino acids. Expressed TCRB transcripts were sequenced because the isolated RNA had all been reverse transcribed beforehand. Roughly 3.5 million reads per sample were averaged for naive, central memory and regulatory samples. Clones were read by immunoSEQ multiplex PCR, and TCRdb kept only the in-frame ones, dropping some. The table records approximately 150,000 clones, about 9.7% of them present only once. The chain joins TRBV19 to TRBJ2-3; 8 nucleotides match TRBD1. Sequenced material: central memory CD4+ T cells from blood. The clonotype comes from a woman between 40 and 55 years old in good health. The chain's CDR3 is CASSPRRQGTDTQYF. The DNA of the CDR3 is TGTGCCAGTAGTCCGCGGCGACAGGGGACAGATACGCAGTATTTT.